This record covers a single T cell receptor beta chain. This specimen belongs to a study of T cells expressing NK-cell markers. Germline CDR1 KGHDR, CDR2 SFDVKD. The CDR3 is 18 amino acids. After re-calling the 5' RACE reads, TCRdb lists one entry per CDR3 protein, DNA absent. Its table records approximately 440,000 distinct CDR3 sequences. The sequence came from a woman aged 50 to 65 in good health. V and J are TRBV24-1 and TRBJ2-6; TCRdb returns TRBD2, unconfirmable since there is no DNA. Input material: blood T cells: a sorted CD56 or NKG2C T cell subset, CD4+ or CD8+ T cells, or bulk PBMC T cells (not recorded which). The CDR3 reads CATSKGLAGGPGANVLTF.